This T cell receptor beta chain was sequenced in a study of CD8+ T cells in alopecia areata. At the level of the study: Tofacitinib administration to treated patients was oral, at 5 to 10 mg twice daily. Whole-study results and caveats: Relative to mice, TCR sharing across patients was less clear, a difference possibly HLA-related. Lesional scalp displayed greater clonality than normal scalp, most notably in alopecia totalis/universalis.

The CDR3 loop spans 16 amino acids. The germline V gene has CDR1 SGHVS and CDR2 FQNEAQ. V gave up 5 bases and J gave up 2 bases; unmatched junction bases: 6. There are a few counts of this clone. Its specificity is not known. Cell sorting was applied to PBMCs, and CD4+ and CD8+ T cells were collected. After isolation, RNA underwent reverse transcription to generate cDNA as the sequencing template. Some clones are missing from TCRdb's copy, which holds only in-frame ones; the method was immunoSEQ multiplex PCR. Altogether roughly 59,000 clones are present, about half being singletons, with the ten largest covering approximately 18%.

The chain has TRBV7-8 and TRBJ2-6, with 7 bases identical to TRBD1. The sequenced sample was CD8+ T cells sorted from blood, obtained at week 0. The TCR comes from a human donor with alopecia areata. The CDR3 here is CASSSDQGAGANVLTF. CDR3 nucleotides: TGTGCCAGCAGCAGCGACCAGGGGGCTGGGGCCAACGTCCTGACTTTC. Filled out from reference TRBV7-8 and TRBJ2-6, the complete variable domain reads GAGVSQSPRYKVAKRGQDVALRCDPISGHVSLFWYQQALGQGPEFLTYFQNEAQLDKSGLPSDRFFAERPEGSVSTLKIQRTQQEDSAVYLCASSSDQGAGANVLTFGAGSRLTVL.